In this sample, the clone carrying this T cell receptor (beta chain) turned up a few times. Its cognate antigen is unknown. The data derive from a study of T-cell memory formation after mild COVID-19. Study background: Clusters were largely donor specific. Study-wide findings and caveats: Unconfirmed was the SARS-CoV-2 specificity of second-wave clones that peaked on day 37. There were some responding clones in pre-infection memory, which suggested that cross-reactive memory had joined.

CDR1 is SGHDT, CDR2 YYEEEE, per germline. Trimming cost V 1 base and J 2 bases, with 6 bases left between them. This CDR3 region has 13 residues. The 5'RACE method, run with constant-segment primers, produced TCR alpha and TCR beta cDNA libraries (carrying sample barcodes and UMIs). From the 5' RACE reads, TCRdb called clonotypes with MiXCR, one entry per CDR3 protein. The sample shows about 140,000 distinct CDR3 sequences, 14% to 15% of them seen only once. The chain is built from TRBV5-6 and TRBJ1-1; D ambiguous. The source is an adult woman who had mild COVID-19 (a few samples of this study predate the infection). Cell type and time point are not known. The sequencing sample was made of PBMCs or a T cell subset sorted from them (not recorded which). The CDR3, as DNA: TGTGCCAGCAGCTTGCTGAGCAACACTGAAGCTTTCTTT. Residues: CASSLLSNTEAFF.